These 3 T cell receptor beta chains originate from one sample sequenced in a study of tumor-infiltrating lymphocytes in primary liver carcinoma. A primer in the constant region served to generate TCR beta cDNA from approximately 460 ng of total RNA. Investigators got TCR beta libraries out of three nested multiplex PCR rounds, done with slightly modified ARM-PCR. Running approximately 10 cycles apiece, the first two PCR rounds relied on TRBV1-TRBV30 forward primers together with a C-beta reverse primer. TCRdb redid the calling of the multiplex PCR reads with MiXCR, one entry per CDR3 protein. The table records 95,000 to 100,000 distinct CDR3 sequences, around two thirds of them present only once. The roughly 19-33 mg bulk tissue piece was not sorted before simultaneous RNA and DNA extraction. Input material: liver tumor tissue from sampling region 2. Subset defined: tumor region T2, inferior pole. These receptors originate from a woman aged 55-70 years with primary liver carcinoma and hepatitis B virus infection.

To note about this clonotype: A read error may produce the germline difference seen at one junction end. The rearrangement joins TRBV7-9 to TRBJ2-7; D unclear. Germline CDR1 SEHNR, CDR2 FQNEAQ (reference sequence). This CDR3 is built from 12 residues. The CDR3 sequence: CASSHDFYEQYF. The CDR3 bases are TGTGCCAGCAGCCACGACTTCTACGAGCAATACTTC.

This clonotype has a single count. The V call is TRBV29-1, the J call TRBJ2-1; D uncertain. Germline-derived CDR1 and CDR2 are SQVTM and ANQGSEA. The CDR3 contains 16 residues. Trimming shortened V by 4 bases and J by 3 bases, and 19 bases separated the two germline ends. CDR3 coding DNA: TGCAGCGTTGCAGGTACAGCAGAGCGAATCTACAATGAGCAGTTCTTC. Protein product: CSVAGTAERIYNEQFF.

The sample holds many counts of this clonotype. The J gene is TRBJ2-3, the V gene TRBV11-3, with a tentative D call TRBD2 (5 bases). The length of the CDR3 is 14 residues. Germline CDR1 reads SGHNT; CDR2 reads YENEEA. The V gene lost 3 bases and the J gene lost 1 base, with 8 bases spanning the gap. CDR3: CASSFYSGTDTQYF. Here the CDR3 DNA reads TGTGCCAGCAGCTTCTATAGCGGCACAGATACGCAGTATTTT.